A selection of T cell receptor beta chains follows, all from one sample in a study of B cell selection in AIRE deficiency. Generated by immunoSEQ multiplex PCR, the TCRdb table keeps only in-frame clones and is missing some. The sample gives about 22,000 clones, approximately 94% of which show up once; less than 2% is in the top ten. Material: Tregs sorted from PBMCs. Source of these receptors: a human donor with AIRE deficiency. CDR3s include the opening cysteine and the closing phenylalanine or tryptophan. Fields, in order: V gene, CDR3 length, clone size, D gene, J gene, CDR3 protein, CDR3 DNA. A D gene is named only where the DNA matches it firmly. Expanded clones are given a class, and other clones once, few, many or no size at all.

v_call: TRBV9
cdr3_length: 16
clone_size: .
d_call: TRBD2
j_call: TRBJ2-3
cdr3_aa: CASSGSPSLAVDTQYF
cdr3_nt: TGTGCCAGCAGCGGATCCCCGTCGCTAGCGGTAGATACGCAGTATTTT

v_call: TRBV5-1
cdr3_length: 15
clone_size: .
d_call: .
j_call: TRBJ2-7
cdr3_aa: CASSLGGSDVDEQYF
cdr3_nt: TGCGCCAGCAGCTTGGGAGGGTCCGACGTGGACGAGCAGTACTTC

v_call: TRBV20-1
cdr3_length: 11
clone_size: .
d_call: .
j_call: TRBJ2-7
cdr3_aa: CSATGQYEQYF
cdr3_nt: TGCAGTGCTACCGGTCAATACGAGCAGTACTTC

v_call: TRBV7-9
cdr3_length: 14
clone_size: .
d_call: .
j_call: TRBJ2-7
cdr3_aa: CASSLGTGTYEQYF
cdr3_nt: TGTGCCAGCAGCTTAGGGACCGGAACCTACGAGCAGTACTTC

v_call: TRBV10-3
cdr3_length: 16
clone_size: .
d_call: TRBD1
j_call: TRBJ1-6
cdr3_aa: CAIREPTGGWNSPLHF
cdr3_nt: TGTGCCATCAGGGAACCTACAGGGGGCTGGAATTCACCCCTCCACTTT

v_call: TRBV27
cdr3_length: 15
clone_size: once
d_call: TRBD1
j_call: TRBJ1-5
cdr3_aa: CASSLAGGQNQPQHF
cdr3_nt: TGTGCCAGCAGTTTAGCAGGGGGGCAAAATCAGCCCCAGCATTTT

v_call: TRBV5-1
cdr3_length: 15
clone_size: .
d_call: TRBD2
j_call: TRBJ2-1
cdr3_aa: CASSLAPGGWNEQFF
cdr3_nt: TGCGCCAGCAGCTTGGCCCCGGGAGGGTGGAATGAGCAGTTCTTC

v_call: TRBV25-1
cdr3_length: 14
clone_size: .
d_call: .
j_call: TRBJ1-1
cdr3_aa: CARSISTLNTEAFF
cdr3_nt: TGTGCCAGATCAATCTCGACCCTGAACACTGAAGCTTTCTTT

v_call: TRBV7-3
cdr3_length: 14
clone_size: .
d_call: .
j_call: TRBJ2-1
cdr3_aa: CASSLTAEYNEQFF
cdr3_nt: TGTGCCAGCAGCTTAACAGCGGAGTACAATGAGCAGTTCTTC

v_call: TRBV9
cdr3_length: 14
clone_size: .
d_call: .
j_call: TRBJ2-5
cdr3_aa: CASSVGQGIETQYF
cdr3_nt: TGTGCCAGCAGCGTAGGGCAGGGGATTGAGACCCAGTACTTC

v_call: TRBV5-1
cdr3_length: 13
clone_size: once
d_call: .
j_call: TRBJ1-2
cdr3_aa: CASSLWLNYGYTF
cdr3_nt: TGCGCCAGCAGCTTGTGGCTTAACTATGGCTACACCTTC

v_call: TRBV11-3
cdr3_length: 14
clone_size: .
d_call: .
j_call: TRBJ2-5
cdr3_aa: CASSWRTVQETQYF
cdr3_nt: TGTGCCAGCAGCTGGCGGACAGTACAAGAGACCCAGTACTTC

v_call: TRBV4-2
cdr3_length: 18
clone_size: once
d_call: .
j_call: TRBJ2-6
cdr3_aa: CASSPTGGRVEGANVLTF
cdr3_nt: TGTGCCAGCAGCCCGACTGGGGGCCGAGTTGAGGGGGCCAACGTCCTGACTTTC

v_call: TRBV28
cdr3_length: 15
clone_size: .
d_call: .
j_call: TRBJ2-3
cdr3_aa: CASSFYRGAPDTQYF
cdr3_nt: TGTGCCAGCAGTTTTTATAGGGGCGCCCCAGATACGCAGTATTTT

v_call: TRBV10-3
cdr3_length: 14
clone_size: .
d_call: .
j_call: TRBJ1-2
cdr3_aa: CAISESPGAYGYTF
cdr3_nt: TGTGCCATCAGTGAGTCGCCAGGGGCATATGGCTACACCTTC

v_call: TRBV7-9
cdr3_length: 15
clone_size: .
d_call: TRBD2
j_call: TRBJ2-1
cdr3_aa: CASSSLAGGNNEQFF
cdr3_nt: TGTGCCAGCAGCTCACTAGCGGGGGGAAACAATGAGCAGTTCTTC

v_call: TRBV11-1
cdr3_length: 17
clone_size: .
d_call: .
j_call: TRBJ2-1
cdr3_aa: CASSPWGGLLGGDEQFF
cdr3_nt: TGTGCCAGCAGCCCCTGGGGCGGGCTCTTAGGTGGGGATGAGCAGTTCTTC

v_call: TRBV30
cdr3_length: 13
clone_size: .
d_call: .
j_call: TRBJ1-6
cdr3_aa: CAWSPAPNSPLHF
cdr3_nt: TGTGCCTGGAGTCCAGCCCCTAATTCACCCCTCCACTTT

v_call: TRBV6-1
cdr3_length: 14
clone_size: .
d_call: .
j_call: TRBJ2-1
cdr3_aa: CASSGPSAPDEQFF
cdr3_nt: TGTGCCAGCAGTGGACCCTCAGCCCCCGATGAGCAGTTCTTC

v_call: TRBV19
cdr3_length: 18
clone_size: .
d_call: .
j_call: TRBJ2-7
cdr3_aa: CASSMFYVRGGSSYEQYF
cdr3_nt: TGTGCCAGTAGTATGTTCTATGTGAGGGGCGGTAGCTCCTACGAGCAGTACTTC

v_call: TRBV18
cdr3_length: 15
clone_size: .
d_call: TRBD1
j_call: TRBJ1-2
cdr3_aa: CASSPSGGGGYGYTF
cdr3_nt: TGTGCCAGCTCACCATCAGGGGGCGGTGGCTATGGCTACACCTTC

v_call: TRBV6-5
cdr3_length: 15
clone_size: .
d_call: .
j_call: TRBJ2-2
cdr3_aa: CASSPRGRGAGELFF
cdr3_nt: TGTGCCAGCTCCCCGAGGGGCAGGGGAGCCGGGGAGCTGTTTTTT

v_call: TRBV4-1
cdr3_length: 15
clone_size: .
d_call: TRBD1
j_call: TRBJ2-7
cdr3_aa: CASSPTGQGAYEQYF
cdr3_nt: TGCGCCAGCAGCCCCACGGGACAGGGGGCTTACGAGCAGTACTTC

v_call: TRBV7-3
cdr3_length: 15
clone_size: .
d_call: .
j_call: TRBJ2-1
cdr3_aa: CASSLNSGSYNEQFF
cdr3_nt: TGTGCCAGCAGCTTAAACAGCGGTTCCTACAATGAGCAGTTCTTC

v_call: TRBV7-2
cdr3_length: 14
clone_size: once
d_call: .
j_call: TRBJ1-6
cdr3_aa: CASSLGQGMTPLHF
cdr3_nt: TGTGCCAGCAGCTTAGGTCAGGGGATGACACCCCTCCACTTT

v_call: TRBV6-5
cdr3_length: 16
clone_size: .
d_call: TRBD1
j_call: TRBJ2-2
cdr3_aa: CASSYSIGQGPGELFF
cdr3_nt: TGTGCCAGCAGTTACTCGATAGGACAGGGCCCCGGGGAGCTGTTTTTT

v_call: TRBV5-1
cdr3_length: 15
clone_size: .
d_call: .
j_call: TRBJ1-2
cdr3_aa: CASRLGQSGGYGYTF
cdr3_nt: TGCGCCAGCAGGTTAGGACAAAGCGGAGGTTATGGCTACACCTTC

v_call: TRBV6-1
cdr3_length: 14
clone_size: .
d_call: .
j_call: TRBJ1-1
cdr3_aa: CASISNNLVTEAFF
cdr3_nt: TGTGCCAGCATCTCAAACAATCTAGTCACTGAAGCTTTCTTT

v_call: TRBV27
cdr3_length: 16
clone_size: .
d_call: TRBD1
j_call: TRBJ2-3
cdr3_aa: CASSLYRGKGADTQYF
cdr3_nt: TGTGCCAGCAGTTTATACAGGGGAAAAGGTGCAGATACGCAGTATTTT

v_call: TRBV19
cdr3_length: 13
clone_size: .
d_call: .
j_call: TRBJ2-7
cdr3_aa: CASSPRDPRVVYF
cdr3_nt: TGTGCCAGTAGCCCCAGGGACCCGAGAGTAGTGTACTTC

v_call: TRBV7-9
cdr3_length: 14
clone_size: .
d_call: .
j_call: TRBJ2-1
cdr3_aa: CASSERVGNNEQFF
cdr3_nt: TGTGCCAGCAGTGAGAGAGTAGGTAACAATGAGCAGTTCTTC

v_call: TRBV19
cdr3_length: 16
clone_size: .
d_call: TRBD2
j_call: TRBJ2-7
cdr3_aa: CASTVSGRASVYEQYF
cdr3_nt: TGTGCCAGTACCGTTAGCGGGAGGGCTTCGGTCTACGAGCAGTACTTC

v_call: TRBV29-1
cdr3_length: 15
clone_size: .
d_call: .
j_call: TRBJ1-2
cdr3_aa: CSVDERGAHNYGYTF
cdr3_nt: TGCAGCGTTGACGAGAGGGGAGCCCACAACTATGGCTACACCTTC

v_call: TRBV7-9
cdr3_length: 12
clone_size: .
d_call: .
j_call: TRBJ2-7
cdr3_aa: CASSFQFYEQYF
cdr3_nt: TGTGCCAGCAGCTTCCAGTTCTACGAGCAGTACTTC

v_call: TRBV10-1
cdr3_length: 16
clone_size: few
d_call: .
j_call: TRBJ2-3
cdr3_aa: CASSDFLGISTDTQYF
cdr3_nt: TGCGCCAGCAGTGACTTCCTGGGGATAAGCACAGATACGCAGTATTTT

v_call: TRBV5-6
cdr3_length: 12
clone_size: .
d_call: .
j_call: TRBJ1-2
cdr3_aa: CASSSTAVGYTF
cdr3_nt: TGTGCCAGCAGCTCTACAGCGGTTGGCTACACCTTC

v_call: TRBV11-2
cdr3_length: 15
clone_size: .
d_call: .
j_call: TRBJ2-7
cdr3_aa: CASSYVPGHPYEQYF
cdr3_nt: TGTGCCAGCAGCTACGTCCCGGGACATCCCTACGAGCAGTACTTC

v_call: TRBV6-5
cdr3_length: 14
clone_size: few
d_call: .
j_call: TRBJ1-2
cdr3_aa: CATKKGDANYGYTF
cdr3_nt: TGTGCCACCAAAAAGGGCGATGCTAACTATGGCTACACCTTC

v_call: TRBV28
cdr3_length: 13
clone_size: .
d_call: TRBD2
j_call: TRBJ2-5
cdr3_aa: CASRRTSPETQYF
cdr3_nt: TGTGCCAGCAGGCGGACTAGCCCCGAGACCCAGTACTTC

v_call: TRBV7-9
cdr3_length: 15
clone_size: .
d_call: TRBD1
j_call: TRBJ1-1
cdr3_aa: CASSPRTGVNTEAFF
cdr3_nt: TGTGCCAGCAGCCCGCGGACAGGGGTGAACACTGAAGCTTTCTTT